The T cell receptor beta chain under discussion was sequenced for a study of T cells in Graves' hyperthyroidism and ophthalmopathy. Notes on the study in general: Blood held most thyroid clonotypes expanded above 0.001 frequency.

RNA transcripts gave rise to amplified TCR beta CDR3 regions. First-round RT-PCR with HTBI primers amplified the TCR CDR3 region. One entry per CDR3 protein, called by TCRdb with MiXCR from the multiplex PCR reads. The sample includes 530,000 or so distinct CDR3 sequences, 17% of them seen just once. The CDR3 totals 14 residues. The J segment lost 3 bases and the V segment lost 5 bases, leaving 5 bases of the junction unmatched. The germline CDR1 and CDR2 sequences are GTSNPN and SVGIG (reference sequence). This clonotype was counted many times. Its antigen is undetermined. Sequenced input: blood. The TCR sequence derives from a woman younger than 30 with Graves' ophthalmopathy. The rearrangement uses TRBV30 and TRBJ2-3; 10 bases fit TRBD2. The CDR3 reads CAWSNSGRTDTQYF. In DNA form, the CDR3 reads TGTGCCTGGTCGAATAGCGGGAGGACAGATACGCAGTATTTT.